The next 20 T cell receptor beta chains were all read from a single sample in a study of T cells after yellow fever vaccination. TCRdb passed the 5' RACE reads through MiXCR, listing each CDR3 protein once. The table shows just under 600,000 distinct CDR3 sequences, with roughly 13% occurring only once. Specimen: PBMCs, collected on the day of the yellow fever booster vaccination. These receptors originate from a man younger than 40 who received the YFV17D yellow fever vaccine.

This chain joins TRBV7-2 and TRBJ1-1; D perhaps matches TRBD1 (5 bases). V shed 5 bases and J shed 1 base, with 14 bases lying between them. CDR3 size: 15 residues. The germline CDR1 and CDR2 sequences are SGHTA and FQGNSA. The CDR3 protein is CASSGGAPGNTEAFF. In nucleotides, the CDR3 is TGTGCCAGCAGCGGCGGGGCCCCTGGGAACACTGAAGCTTTCTTT. Based on the CDR3 plus reference TRBV7-2 and TRBJ1-1, the full variable domain is GAGVSQSPSNKVTEKGKDVELRCDPISGHTALYWYRQSLGQGLEFLIYFQGNSAPDKSGLPSDRFSAERTGGSVSTLTIQRTQQEDSAVYLCASSGGAPGNTEAFFGQGTRLTVV.

This chain uses TRBV10-3 with TRBJ2-4, with D perhaps TRBD2 (6 bases). Germline CDR1 is ENHRY and CDR2 is SYGVKD. There are 12 residues in the CDR3. The V and J ends lost 2 bases and 12 bases respectively, with 11 bases between them. The CDR3 coding sequence is TGTGCCATCAGTGAGCCCGCGGGGTATCAGTACTTC. Residues: CAISEPAGYQYF.

This clonotype turned up a few times. This sequence joins TRBV11-1 and TRBJ2-1; TRBD2 aligns across 7 bases. V lost 0 bases and J lost 0; bases outside the gene matches: 11. The CDR3 extends over 19 amino acids. Germline CDR1 is SGHAT and CDR2 is FQDESV (reference sequence). CDR3 nucleotide sequence: TGTGCCAGCAGCTTAGCGAGGCCGGGACTACCGAGCTCCTACAATGAGCAGTTCTTC. Its translation is CASSLARPGLPSSYNEQFF.

The CDR3 loop reads CASSPPQGAAYEQYF. For the CDR3, the DNA is TGTGCCAGCTCACCACCCCAGGGGGCGGCTTATGAGCAGTACTTC. The chain is built from TRBV18 and TRBJ2-7, with TRBD1 identical over 8 bases. V gave up 0 bases and J gave up 7 bases; unmatched junction bases: 8. This CDR3 has 15 amino acids. Germline CDR1 KGHSH, CDR2 LQKENI. Supplemented by reference TRBV18 and TRBJ2-7, the full variable domain reads NAGVMQNPRHLVRRRGQEARLRCSPMKGHSHVYWYRQLPEEGLKFMVYLQKENIIDESGMPKERFSAEFPKEGPSILRIQQVVRGDSAAYFCASSPPQGAAYEQYFGPGTRLTVT.

The count of this clonotype is one. This chain connects TRBV11-2 to TRBJ2-7; TRBD2 aligns across 7 bases. V was clipped by 4 bases and J by 7 bases; unmatched bases: 7. Germline-derived CDR1 and CDR2 are SGHAT and FQNNGV. The length of the CDR3 is 13 residues. Here the CDR3 reads CASSSKTGGEQYF. The CDR3 bases are TGTGCCAGCAGCTCAAAGACGGGAGGAGAGCAGTACTTC.

This rearrangement joins TRBV7-7 to TRBJ2-5, with 15 bases fitting TRBD2. This CDR3 region has 15 residues. After removal of 5 bases from V and 5 bases from J, the junction contained 3 bases not matched to a gene. The germline V gene encodes CDR1 SSHAT and CDR2 FNYEAQ (reference sequence). The CDR3, as DNA: TGTGCCAGCAGCCGGACTAGCGGGAGGGGGGAGACCCAGTACTTC. It is translated as CASSRTSGRGETQYF.

The chain has TRBV7-9 and TRBJ2-5; no clear D gene. The germline V gene has CDR1 SEHNR and CDR2 FQNEAQ (reference sequence). CDR3 length: 14 amino acids. The germline V and J ends were trimmed by 4 bases and 2 bases, with 11 bases remaining between them. CDR3 coding DNA: TGTGCCAGCAGCTCCTCCCTCCAGCAAGAGACCCAGTACTTC. It is translated as CASSSSLQQETQYF.

This clonotype was detected a few times. V usage is TRBV6-1 and J usage is TRBJ2-7, with D tentatively TRBD1 (6 bases). Germline V CDR1 and CDR2: MNHNS, SASEGT. The V and J ends lost 6 bases and 4 bases respectively, with 16 bases between them. The CDR3 contains 14 residues. The CDR3 DNA reads TGTGCCAGCAGCGGGACAAGCACGGGGTACGAGCAGTACTTC. This codes for CASSGTSTGYEQYF.

This clonotype was found a few times. J is TRBJ1-6 and V is TRBV7-2, with 9 bases aligning to TRBD1. V lost 5 bases to trimming and J lost 8 bases; unmatched junction nucleotides: 7. Germline values: CDR1 SGHTA, CDR2 FQGNSA. The CDR3 contains 15 residues. The CDR3: CASSGPGTGYSPLHF. DNA for the CDR3: TGTGCCAGCAGCGGCCCCGGGACAGGGTATTCACCCCTCCACTTT.

This clonotype has just a few counts. The chain couples TRBV6-5 to TRBJ1-4; tentative D call: TRBD1 (6 bases). This CDR3 spans 16 amino acids. Germline lookup yields CDR1 MNHEY and CDR2 SVGAGI. V lost 5 bases and J 0 bases, leaving 13 bases between the germline ends. Here the CDR3 reads CASSLQGQATNEKLFF. The CDR3 nucleotides are TGTGCCAGCAGTCTCCAGGGACAAGCAACTAATGAAAAACTGTTTTTT.

The chain links TRBV12-3 or TRBV12-4 to TRBJ2-2; D gene unclear. V lost 7 bases and J lost 3, with 9 bases in between. This CDR3 spans 13 amino acids. The CDR3 here is CASKYSDTGELFF. The CDR3 bases are TGTGCCAGCAAATACTCGGACACCGGGGAGCTGTTTTTT.

The chain couples TRBV14 to TRBJ2-5, with unresolved D. CDR3 length: 13 amino acids. The germline V gene encodes CDR1 SGHDN and CDR2 FVKESK. The V and J ends lost 1 base and 5 bases respectively, with 8 bases between them. CDR3 nucleotides: TGTGCCAGCAGCCAAGCTCGTACGGAGACCCAGTACTTC. Protein sequence: CASSQARTETQYF. The full variable domain, with the rest looked up from reference TRBV14 and TRBJ2-5, is EAGVTQFPSHSVIEKGQTVTLRCDPISGHDNLYWYRRVMGKEIKFLLHFVKESKQDESGMPNNRFLAERTGGTYSTLKVQPAELEDSGVYFCASSQARTETQYFGPGTRLLVL.

The table lists this clonotype with a few counts. The chain carries TRBV27 and TRBJ1-2; D perhaps matches TRBD1 (5 bases). The CDR3 length is 13 residues. The V end lost 4 bases, the J end lost 7 bases, and 13 bases lay between the germline ends. The V gene's germline CDR1 is MNHEY and CDR2 SMNVEV (reference sequence). In DNA, the CDR3 is TGTGCCAGCAGTTACGGGACTACGGGTGGCTACACCTTC. Translated, it gives CASSYGTTGGYTF.

The chain employs TRBV7-2 and TRBJ2-3; D unclear. The V gene's germline CDR1 is SGHTA and CDR2 FQGNSA. The CDR3 totals 16 residues. The ends were cut back, 1 base at V and 1 base at J, with 12 bases in the middle. The DNA for the CDR3 is TGTGCCAGCAGCTTAGGTCCGGCCCTCGGCACAGATACGCAGTATTTT. It translates to CASSLGPALGTDTQYF.

In its sample, this clonotype was seen a few times. The junction departs from germline at one end; a sequencing error may be responsible. The chain recombines TRBV18 with TRBJ1-5; D gene uncertain. CDR1 and CDR2 from the germline V gene are KGHSH and LQKENI. This CDR3 is 16 amino acids long. CDR3 coding DNA: TGCGCCAGCTCAGTTGACATGACCCGCCAAAATCAGCCCCAGCATTTT. It codes for CASSVDMTRQNQPQHF.

Only a few counts were recorded for this clonotype. The chain recombines TRBV6-2 or TRBV6-3 with TRBJ2-7, with TRBD1 identical over 9 bases. In germline, CDR1 is MNHEY, CDR2 SVGEGT. This CDR3 is built from 14 residues. Germline trimming cut 10 bases from V and 1 base from J; bases unmatched to any gene: 8. For the CDR3, the DNA is TGTGCCACCAATCCGGGACAGGGATCCTACGAGCAGTACTTC. This encodes CATNPGQGSYEQYF.

The chain has TRBV7-6 and TRBJ2-7, with 10 nucleotides matching TRBD1. The CDR3 spans 15 residues. The J segment lost 7 bases and the V segment lost 5 bases, leaving 11 bases of the junction unmatched. Germline V gives CDR1 SGHVS, CDR2 FNYEAQ. The chain's CDR3 is CASSPPGQGTAEQYF. CDR3 in DNA: TGTGCCAGCAGCCCCCCGGGACAGGGGACTGCTGAGCAGTACTTC.

This clonotype was picked up a small number of times. The chain employs TRBV5-1 and TRBJ2-1, with 9 nucleotides matching TRBD1. The CDR3 covers 17 residues. Germline CDR1 and CDR2: SGHRS and YFSETQ. J was trimmed by 4 bases and V by 2 bases; bases with no gene match: 10. CDR3 sequence reads: CASSLITGTGLYNEQFF. DNA for the CDR3: TGCGCCAGCAGCTTAATTACCGGGACAGGGTTATACAATGAGCAGTTCTTC.

This clonotype was found a few times. This chain connects TRBV6-1 to TRBJ1-1; 7 bases agree with TRBD1. From germline, CDR1 is MNHNS and CDR2 SASEGT. The CDR3 consists of 13 residues. With V trimmed by 7 bases and J by 4 bases, 6 bases remained unmatched. The CDR3 loop is CASTIDRVTEAFF. The CDR3 coding sequence is TGTGCCAGCACGATAGACAGGGTCACTGAAGCTTTCTTT.

This chain joins TRBV5-1 and TRBJ2-5, with a possible D match to TRBD2 (5 bases). In germline, CDR1 is SGHRS, CDR2 YFSETQ. This CDR3 has 14 residues. Trimming cost V 4 bases and J 5 bases, with 15 bases left between them. The CDR3 protein is CASSPGLPGETQYF. The CDR3 DNA sequence: TGCGCCAGCAGCCCCGGACTCCCTGGGGAGACCCAGTACTTC. Together with reference TRBV5-1 and TRBJ2-5, the CDR3 gives the full variable domain: KAGVTQTPRYLIKTRGQQVTLSCSPISGHRSVSWYQQTPGQGLQFLFEYFSETQRNKGNFPGRFSGRQFSNSRSEMNVSTLELGDSALYLCASSPGLPGETQYFGPGTRLLVL.